The subject of this entry is one T cell receptor (beta chain). Antigen unknown. The data were obtained in a study of T cell responses to AZD1222 COVID-19 vaccine. General observations from the study: Among AZD1222 vaccinees, only six were seropositive at baseline. Spike-specific TCR breadth and depth grew following two AZD1222 doses. CD4 TCRs linked to vaccination spanned spike, dominating at 160-218 and 743-854.

Profiled with immunoSEQ multiplex PCR; TCRdb holds only in-frame clones, not every one. The table lists about 98,000 clones, roughly 84% of them singletons. Per the germline V gene, CDR1 is SQVTM and CDR2 is ANQGSEA. Trimming shortened V by 6 bases and J by 3 bases, and 18 bases separated the two germline ends. The CDR3 is made up of 15 amino acids. This TCR was sampled from an adult in good health. The chain links TRBV29-1 to TRBJ2-1; D might be TRBD1 (7 bases). The sequencing here drew on peripheral blood, taken on day 0 of AZD1222 vaccination. Here the CDR3 DNA reads TGCAGCGTGGAGGGAACAGGGGTAAACTACAATGAGCAGTTCTTC. Translating it yields CSVEGTGVNYNEQFF.